This T cell receptor (beta chain) was found in a study of T cells in Graves' hyperthyroidism and ophthalmopathy. Study-wide context: Peripheral blood was secured at the point of initial diagnosis, before any treatment.

Study observations and caveats: Ophthalmopathy, which appeared later, was predicted by the model a median roughly 6.4 months before onset.

Authors of the study amplified TCR beta CDR3 regions from RNA transcripts. HTBI primers were the set used in a first-round RT-PCR of the TCR CDR3. TCRdb independently ran MiXCR on the multiplex PCR reads; one entry per CDR3 protein. The table includes more than 450,000 distinct CDR3 sequences, about 15% detected once. The trim removed 3 bases at V and 2 bases at J, leaving 4 bases unmatched. This CDR3 is built from 15 residues. CDR1 is MNHNS, CDR2 SASEGT, per germline. This clonotype was counted at least ten times. The antigen remains unidentified. The study defined stable Graves' hyperthyroidism as no ophthalmopathy progression within 18 months. Uncontrolled infection, other autoimmune disease, pregnancy or lactation led to exclusion.

Sequences were obtained from blood. The chain uses TRBV6-1 and TRBJ2-3; 8 nucleotides line up with TRBD2. This receptor was taken from a woman aged 35 to 49 with Graves' hyperthyroidism. The CDR3 sequence is CASSEAGGLTDTQYF. The CDR3, as DNA: TGTGCCAGCAGTGAGGCGGGAGGCCTCACAGATACGCAGTATTTT.